A single sample gave rise to the 9 T cell receptor beta chains below, sequenced in a study of shared clonotypes between healthy human individuals. CD8 cells regarded as naive lacked CD45RO, were positively chosen for CCR7, and omitted terminally differentiated effector memory CD45RA+ cells. Sequenced by immunoSEQ multiplex PCR; TCRdb stores in-frame clones only, minus some. The table shows about 1,800,000 clones, with over 85% occurring only once. Sequenced input: naive CD8+ T cells sorted from blood. The receptors originated from a man between 18 and 29 years old in good health.

The chain combines TRBV2 with TRBJ2-5; 15 bases line up with TRBD2. V gave up 0 bases and J gave up 5 bases; unmatched junction bases: 7. This CDR3 comprises 18 residues. From germline, CDR1 is SNHLY and CDR2 FYNNEI. The CDR3 coding sequence is TGTGCCAGCAGTGAAGCACATGGACTAGCGGGGGGGCTGGAGACCCAGTACTTC. This sequence encodes CASSEAHGLAGGLETQYF.

This chain joins TRBV10-2 and TRBJ2-3; D remains unclear. The CDR3 totals 14 residues. V was cut by 3 bases and J by 0 bases, with 7 bases left in between. Germline lookup yields CDR1 WSHSY and CDR2 SAAADI. CDR3: CASSEWDSTDTQYF. CDR3 nucleotides: TGCGCCAGCAGTGAATGGGATAGCACAGATACGCAGTATTTT.

As to this clone: Its ends do not fully match the called genes, so a read error is possible. Within the sample, other DNA sequences also encode this same CDR3. DNA of the CDR3: TGTGCCAGCAGTGACTACGGCTACACCTTC. Translating it yields CASSDYGYTF. The rearrangement links TRBV2 to TRBJ1-2; D is unclear. The CDR3 has 10 residues. CDR1 and CDR2 from the germline V gene are SNHLY and FYNNEI.

This rearrangement joins TRBV30 to TRBJ1-2; maybe TRBD1 (5 bases). From germline, CDR1 is GTSNPN and CDR2 SVGIG (reference sequence). With 8 bases removed from V and 8 bases from J, the gap between germline ends came to 15 bases. This CDR3 is 11 amino acids long. CDR3 residues: CARDSAPGYTF. In nucleotides, the CDR3 is TGTGCCCGAGACAGCGCCCCGGGCTACACCTTC.

The J gene is TRBJ2-3, the V gene TRBV27, with D possibly TRBD1 on 5 matching bases. Deletions cut 5 bases from V and 8 bases from J, with 14 bases between. The CDR3 is made up of 13 amino acids. The germline gives CDR1 MNHEY, CDR2 SMNVEV (reference sequence). The CDR3 nucleotides are TGTGCCAGCAGTCAATTCCAAGGGGTTACGCAGTATTTT. The encoded protein is CASSQFQGVTQYF.

A note on this clone: Other DNA variants within this sample encode the same CDR3. V is TRBV11-2 and J is TRBJ2-7; D ambiguous. The CDR3 extends over 13 amino acids. Germline CDR1 and CDR2: SGHAT and FQNNGV. V was clipped by 5 bases and J by 1 base, with 9 bases between them. The CDR3 protein is CASSLSYSYEQYF. The CDR3 DNA reads TGTGCCAGCAGCCTGAGCTATTCCTACGAGCAGTACTTC.

The V gene is TRBV11-2, the J gene TRBJ2-1; TRBD2 aligns across 8 bases. Losses at the gene ends were 5 bases for V and 2 bases for J; bases not matched to a gene: 14. The germline V gene encodes CDR1 SGHAT and CDR2 FQNNGV. This CDR3 is built from 18 residues. The CDR3 DNA reads TGTGCCAGCAGCAGCTTTGGGGTGGTAGCGGGACCCTACAATGAGCAGTTCTTC. Translation: CASSSFGVVAGPYNEQFF.

Regarding this clone: Other DNA sequences in the sample encode the same CDR3. The V call is TRBV7-9, the J call TRBJ1-2; D is perhaps TRBD1 (6 bases). Trimming shortened V by 1 base and J by 3 bases, and 12 bases separated the two germline ends. CDR3 size: 15 residues. Looked up from germline, CDR1 is SEHNR and CDR2 is FQNEAQ (reference sequence). CDR3 sequence: CASSLVGGLDYGYTF. Here the CDR3 DNA reads TGTGCCAGCAGCTTAGTGGGGGGGCTCGACTATGGCTACACCTTC.

As to this clone: Other DNA sequences within the sample encode an identical CDR3. This chain connects TRBV6-6 to TRBJ1-2; possible D gene TRBD1, 6 bases. V lost 0 bases, J lost 0 bases, and 8 bases lay in between. This CDR3 spans 15 amino acids. The germline V gene has CDR1 MNHNY and CDR2 SVGAGI (reference sequence). CDR3 in amino acids: CASSYSGQTNYGYTF. The CDR3 DNA follows: TGTGCCAGCAGTTACTCGGGACAAACTAACTATGGCTACACCTTC.